These 7 T cell receptor beta chains were all obtained from the same sample, sequenced in a study of T cells in placental villitis. This was the immunoSEQ v4 assay. Clones were sequenced by immunoSEQ multiplex PCR, and TCRdb holds only the in-frame ones, with some missing. Altogether under 800 clones are present, 95% to 98% being singletons, with the ten largest covering less than 4%. Sequenced: placental tissue containing maternal and fetal cells. The receptors here all came from a human donor in good health; the placental T cells may come from both mother and fetus.

The chain has TRBV29-1 and TRBJ1-2, with unresolved D. The CDR3 runs 12 residues. V shed 6 bases and J shed 8 bases, with 16 bases lying between them. Germline CDR1 is SQVTM and CDR2 is ANQGSEA. The CDR3 sequence: CSVPGGFGGYTF. The CDR3 DNA follows: TGCAGCGTCCCGGGAGGGTTTGGAGGCTACACCTTC.

The chain is built from TRBV7-6 and TRBJ2-7, with 7 positions matching TRBD1. CDR1 is SGHVS and CDR2 is FNYEAQ in the germline V gene. The J segment lost 5 bases and the V segment lost 2 bases, leaving 9 bases of the junction unmatched. The CDR3 totals 15 residues. The CDR3 DNA reads TGTGCCAGCAGCTTATCCTCGAACAGGGGCCACGAGCAGTACTTC. It specifies CASSLSSNRGHEQYF.

The V and J genes are TRBV6-2 or TRBV6-3 and TRBJ2-7, with D possibly called TRBD1 or TRBD2 (5 bases each). Germline CDR1 and CDR2: MNHEY and SVGEGT. The CDR3 runs to 12 residues. V was pared by 1 base and J by 4 bases, with 5 bases between. CDR3 protein: CASSYWGYEQYF. The CDR3 DNA is TGTGCCAGCAGTTACTGGGGGTACGAGCAGTACTTC.

The chain uses TRBV14 and TRBJ2-7; D perhaps matches TRBD2 (6 bases). The CDR3 is 15 amino acids. Germline V lookup: CDR1 SGHDN, CDR2 FVKESK. V lost 7 bases and J 3 bases, leaving 19 bases between the germline ends. CDR3 protein: CASTGFIPDYYEQYF. The CDR3 DNA reads as TGTGCCAGCACCGGGTTTATTCCGGACTACTACGAGCAGTACTTC.

This clone was seen a single time. The chain recombines TRBV29-1 with TRBJ2-2; D gene ambiguous. Germline CDR1 reads SQVTM; CDR2 reads ANQGSEA. The CDR3 runs to 15 residues. V was trimmed by 4 bases and J by 7 bases, leaving 19 bases between them. The CDR3 DNA reads TGCAGCGTTGGGGGTCGTAGTGTTCGGCACGGGGAGCTGTTTTTT. This encodes CSVGGRSVRHGELFF.

This CDR3 is CASREQGEVFGGYTF. The CDR3 DNA reads as TGTGCCAGCAGAGAACAGGGGGAGGTATTTGGAGGCTACACCTTC. The genes are TRBV28 and TRBJ1-2; TRBD1 agrees at 8 bases. The CDR3 runs to 15 residues. The germline gives CDR1 MDHEN, CDR2 SYDVKM. The junction had 14 bases not matched to a gene; V was cut back by 6 bases and J by 8 bases.

V gene TRBV18 combines with J gene TRBJ1-1; 9 bases fit TRBD1. This CDR3 is 18 amino acids long. Losses at the gene ends were 5 bases for V and 3 bases for J; bases not matched to a gene: 16. Germline V gene data show CDR1 as KGHSH and CDR2 as LQKENI. The CDR3 DNA reads as TGTGCCAGCTCATACGGACCGGGACAGGGTTCCGGGGACACTGAAGCTTTCTTT. Protein product: CASSYGPGQGSGDTEAFF.